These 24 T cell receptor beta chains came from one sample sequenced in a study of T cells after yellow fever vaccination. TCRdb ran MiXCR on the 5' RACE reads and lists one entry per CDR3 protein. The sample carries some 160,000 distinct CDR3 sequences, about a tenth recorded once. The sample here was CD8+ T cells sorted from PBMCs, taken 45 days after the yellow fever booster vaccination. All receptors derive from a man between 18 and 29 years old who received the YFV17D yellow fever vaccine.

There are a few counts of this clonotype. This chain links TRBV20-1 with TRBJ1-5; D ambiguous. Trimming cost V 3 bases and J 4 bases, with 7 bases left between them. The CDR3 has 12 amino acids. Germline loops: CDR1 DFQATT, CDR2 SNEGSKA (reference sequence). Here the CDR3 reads CSASLRNQPQHF. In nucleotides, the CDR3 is TGCAGTGCTAGCCTCAGGAATCAGCCCCAGCATTTT.

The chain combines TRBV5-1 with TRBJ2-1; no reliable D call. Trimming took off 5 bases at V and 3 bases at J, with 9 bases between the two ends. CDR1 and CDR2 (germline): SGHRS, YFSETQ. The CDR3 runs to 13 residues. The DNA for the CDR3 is TGCGCCAGCAGTCCACTCTTCTACAATGAGCAGTTCTTC. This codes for CASSPLFYNEQFF. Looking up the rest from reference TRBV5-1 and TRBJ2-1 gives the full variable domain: KAGVTQTPRYLIKTRGQQVTLSCSPISGHRSVSWYQQTPGQGLQFLFEYFSETQRNKGNFPGRFSGRQFSNSRSEMNVSTLELGDSALYLCASSPLFYNEQFFGPGTRLTVL.

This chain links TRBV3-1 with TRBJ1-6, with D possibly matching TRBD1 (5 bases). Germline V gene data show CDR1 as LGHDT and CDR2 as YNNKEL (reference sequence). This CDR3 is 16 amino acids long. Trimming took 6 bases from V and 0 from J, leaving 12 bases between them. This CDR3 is CASSHNGGSYNSPLHF. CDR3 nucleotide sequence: TGTGCCAGCAGTCACAACGGGGGCTCCTATAATTCACCCCTCCACTTT.

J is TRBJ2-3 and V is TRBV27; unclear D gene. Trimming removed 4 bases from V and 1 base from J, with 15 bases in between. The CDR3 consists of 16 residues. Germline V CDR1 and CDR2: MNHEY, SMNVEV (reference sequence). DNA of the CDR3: TGTGCCAGCAGTTCCGATCCCAATTACGGCACAGATACGCAGTATTTT. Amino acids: CASSSDPNYGTDTQYF.

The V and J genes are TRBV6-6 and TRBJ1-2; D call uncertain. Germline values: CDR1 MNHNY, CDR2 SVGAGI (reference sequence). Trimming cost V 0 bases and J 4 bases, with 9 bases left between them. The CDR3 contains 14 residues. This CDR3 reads CASSYSTGFYGYTF. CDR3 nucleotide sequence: TGTGCCAGCAGTTACTCGACCGGATTCTATGGCTACACCTTC.

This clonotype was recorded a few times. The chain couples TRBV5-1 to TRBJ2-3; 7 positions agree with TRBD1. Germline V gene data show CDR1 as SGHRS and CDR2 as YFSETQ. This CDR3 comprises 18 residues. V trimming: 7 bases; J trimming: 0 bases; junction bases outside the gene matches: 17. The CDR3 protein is CASSKITDRDPSTDTQYF. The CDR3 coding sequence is TGCGCCAGCTCCAAAATAACCGACAGGGATCCGAGCACAGATACGCAGTATTTT.

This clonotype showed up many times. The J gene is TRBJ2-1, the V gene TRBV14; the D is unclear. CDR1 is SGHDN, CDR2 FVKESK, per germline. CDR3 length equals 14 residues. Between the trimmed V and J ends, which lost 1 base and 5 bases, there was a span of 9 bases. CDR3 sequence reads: CASSQGIQDNEQFF. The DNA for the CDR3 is TGTGCCAGCAGCCAAGGGATCCAGGACAATGAGCAGTTCTTC.

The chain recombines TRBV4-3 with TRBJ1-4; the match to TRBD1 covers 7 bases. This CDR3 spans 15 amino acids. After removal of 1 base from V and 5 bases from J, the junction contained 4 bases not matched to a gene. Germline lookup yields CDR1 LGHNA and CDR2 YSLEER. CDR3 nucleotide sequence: TGCGCCAGCAGCCAAGCCGGGACAGTAAATGAAAAACTGTTTTTT. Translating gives CASSQAGTVNEKLFF.

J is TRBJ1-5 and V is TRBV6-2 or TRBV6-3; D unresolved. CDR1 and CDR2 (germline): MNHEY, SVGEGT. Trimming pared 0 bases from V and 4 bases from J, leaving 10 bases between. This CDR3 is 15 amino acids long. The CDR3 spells CASSYSGRMNQPQHF. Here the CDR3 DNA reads TGTGCCAGCAGTTACTCGGGTAGGATGAATCAGCCCCAGCATTTT.

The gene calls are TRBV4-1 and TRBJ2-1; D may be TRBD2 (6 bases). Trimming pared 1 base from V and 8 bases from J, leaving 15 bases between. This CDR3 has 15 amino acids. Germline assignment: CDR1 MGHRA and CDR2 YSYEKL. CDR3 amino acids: CASSQVGRTMDEQFF. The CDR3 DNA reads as TGCGCCAGCAGCCAAGTAGGACGGACTATGGATGAGCAGTTCTTC.

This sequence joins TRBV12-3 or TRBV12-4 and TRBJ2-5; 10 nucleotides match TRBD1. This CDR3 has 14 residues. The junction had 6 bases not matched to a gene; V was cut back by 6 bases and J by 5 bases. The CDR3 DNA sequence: TGTGCCAGCAGCGGGCGGGACAGGGGTGAGACCCAGTACTTC. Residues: CASSGRDRGETQYF.

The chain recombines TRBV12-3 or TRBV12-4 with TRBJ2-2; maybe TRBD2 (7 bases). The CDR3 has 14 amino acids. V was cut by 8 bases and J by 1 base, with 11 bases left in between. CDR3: CASEGGENTGELFF. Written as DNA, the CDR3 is TGTGCCAGCGAAGGGGGGGAGAACACCGGGGAGCTGTTTTTT.

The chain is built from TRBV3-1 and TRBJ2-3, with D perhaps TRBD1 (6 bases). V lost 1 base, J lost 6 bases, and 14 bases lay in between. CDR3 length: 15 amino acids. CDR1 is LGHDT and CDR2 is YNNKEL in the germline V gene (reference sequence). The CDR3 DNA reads TGTGCCAGCAGCCAAGGGGCAGGGGAAGCGGATACGCAGTATTTT. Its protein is CASSQGAGEADTQYF.

The CDR3 DNA follows: TGCGCCAGCAGCCAAGACGACACTGAAGCTTTCTTT. This sequence encodes CASSQDDTEAFF. The V and J genes are TRBV4-1 and TRBJ1-1, with no clear D. CDR3 length: 12 residues. Per germline, CDR1 MGHRA and CDR2 YSYEKL. The V end lost 0 bases, the J end lost 3 bases, and 2 bases lay between the germline ends.

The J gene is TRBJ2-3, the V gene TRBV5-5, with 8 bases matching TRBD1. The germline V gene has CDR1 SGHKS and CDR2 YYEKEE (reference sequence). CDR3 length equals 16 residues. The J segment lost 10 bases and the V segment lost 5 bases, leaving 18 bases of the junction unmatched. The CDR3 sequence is CASRFWTGPDSGAQYF. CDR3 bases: TGTGCCAGCAGATTTTGGACAGGGCCCGATTCTGGGGCGCAGTATTTT.

The DNA for the CDR3 is TGTGCCAGCACCTCTTGGTCTGGCTACGAGCAGTACTTC. This gives the protein CASTSWSGYEQYF. V is TRBV28 and J is TRBJ2-7; D not certain. V lost 7 bases to trimming and J lost 3 bases, with 13 bases between them. Looked up from germline, CDR1 is MDHEN and CDR2 is SYDVKM. The CDR3 contains 13 residues.

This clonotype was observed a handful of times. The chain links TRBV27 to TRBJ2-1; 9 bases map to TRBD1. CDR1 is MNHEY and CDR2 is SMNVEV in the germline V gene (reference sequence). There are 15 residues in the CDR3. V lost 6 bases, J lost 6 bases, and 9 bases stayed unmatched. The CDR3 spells CASSPRTGALNEQFF. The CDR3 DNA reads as TGTGCCAGCAGCCCCCGGACAGGGGCCCTCAATGAGCAGTTCTTC.

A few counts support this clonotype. CDR3 nucleotide sequence: TGTGCCAGCAGTTACGCCAGGGACAATGAGCAGTTCTTC. It is translated as CASSYARDNEQFF. V usage is TRBV6-5 and J usage is TRBJ2-1; tentative D call: TRBD1 (5 bases). This CDR3 comprises 13 residues. CDR1 is MNHEY, CDR2 SVGAGI, per germline. The ends were cut back, 2 bases at V and 5 bases at J, with 7 bases in the middle.

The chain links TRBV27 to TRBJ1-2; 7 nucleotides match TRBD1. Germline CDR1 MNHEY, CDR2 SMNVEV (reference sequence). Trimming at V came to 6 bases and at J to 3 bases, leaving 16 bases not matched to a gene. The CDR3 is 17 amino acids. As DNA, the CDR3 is TGTGCCAGCAGGATTATAGGTACTACAGGGGCACACTATGGCTACACCTTC. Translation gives CASRIIGTTGAHYGYTF.

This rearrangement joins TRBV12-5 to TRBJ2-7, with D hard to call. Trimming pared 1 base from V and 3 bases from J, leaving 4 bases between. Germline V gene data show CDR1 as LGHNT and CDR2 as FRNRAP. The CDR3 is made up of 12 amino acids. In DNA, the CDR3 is TGTGCTAGTGGTTTGGGACTCTACGAGCAGTACGTC. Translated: CASGLGLYEQYV.

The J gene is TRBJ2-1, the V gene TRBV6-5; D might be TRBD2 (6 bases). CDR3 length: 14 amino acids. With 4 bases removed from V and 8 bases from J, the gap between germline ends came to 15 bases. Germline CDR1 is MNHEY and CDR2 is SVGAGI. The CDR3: CASSSVEGSHEQFF. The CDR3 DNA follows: TGTGCCAGCAGTTCTGTGGAGGGTAGCCATGAGCAGTTCTTC.

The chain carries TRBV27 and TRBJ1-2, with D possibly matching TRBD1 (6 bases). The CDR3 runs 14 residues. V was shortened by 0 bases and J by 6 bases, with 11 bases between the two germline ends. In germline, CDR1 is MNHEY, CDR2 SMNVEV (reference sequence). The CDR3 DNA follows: TGTGCCAGCAGTTTATCGCTGGGGGCTAATGGCTACACCTTC. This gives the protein CASSLSLGANGYTF.

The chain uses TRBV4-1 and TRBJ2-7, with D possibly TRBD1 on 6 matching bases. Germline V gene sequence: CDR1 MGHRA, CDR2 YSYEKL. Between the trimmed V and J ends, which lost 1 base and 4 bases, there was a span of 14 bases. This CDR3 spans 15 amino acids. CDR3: CASSQVWDTGYEQYF. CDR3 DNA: TGCGCCAGCAGCCAAGTTTGGGACACGGGTTACGAGCAGTACTTC.

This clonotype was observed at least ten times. This CDR3 is CASSLTGLQGAREKLFF. CDR3 sequence (DNA): TGTGCCAGCAGCTTAACGGGGTTACAGGGGGCGCGGGAAAAACTGTTTTTT. The rearrangement links TRBV7-2 to TRBJ1-4; 9 bases align to TRBD1. Germline CDR1 reads SGHTA; CDR2 reads FQGNSA. CDR3 length equals 17 residues. After removal of 2 bases from V and 8 bases from J, the junction contained 12 bases not matched to a gene.